A selection of T cell receptor beta chains follows, all from one sample in a study of cytomegalovirus exposure and HLA in healthy donors. The repertoire was sequenced with immunoSEQ multiplex PCR; TCRdb's copy has only in-frame clones and lacks some. The sample holds about 150,000 clones, roughly 9.7% seen once. Input material: PBMCs. These receptors were taken from a man between 45 and 60 years old in good health and CMV-seronegative. CDR3s leave out the opening cysteine and the closing phenylalanine or tryptophan. A D gene is named only where the DNA matches it firmly.

>13|TRBV5-4|TRBD2|TRBJ2-1
ASSLLAGGPYEQF
>15|TRBV5-6|.|TRBJ2-6
ASSLGQGPSGANVLT
>13|TRBV5-1|TRBD1|TRBJ1-4
ASSPDGTEDEKLF
>14|TRBV9|TRBD2|TRBJ2-2
ASSVGGGRDTGELF
>13|TRBV7-4|.|TRBJ2-7
ASSGRRNRDYEQY
>12|TRBV19|.|TRBJ1-6
ASLNSGDNSPLH
>13|TRBV11-3|.|TRBJ2-2
ASSLDGANTGELF
>11|TRBV7-8|TRBD2|TRBJ2-7
ASSFSGRREQY
>13|TRBV6-1|.|TRBJ1-2
ASSEAVGGLYGYT
>9|TRBV29-1|.|TRBJ2-7
SVGESYEQY
>13|TRBV28|.|TRBJ2-7
ASGPPAESSYEQY
>12|TRBV6-6|.|TRBJ1-5
ASSYGEGRQPQH
>13|TRBV19|TRBD1|TRBJ2-5
ASSISGTGEETQY
>12|TRBV14|.|TRBJ1-5
ASSQAQGNQPQH
>12|TRBV19|.|TRBJ2-6
ASSIDWQVNVLT
>12|TRBV18|TRBD1|TRBJ2-1
ASSDWTGPDEQF
>12|TRBV5-1|.|TRBJ2-7
ASSLGSGSYEQY
>13|TRBV6-5|TRBD2|TRBJ2-7
ASSSLAGGPNEQY
>13|TRBV19|TRBD1|TRBJ2-7
ASSAGQGLTGEQY
>12|TRBV6-6|.|TRBJ1-5
ASVQTGINQPQH
>15|TRBV14|.|TRBJ1-1
ASSPLWAGFGNTEAF
>13|TRBV19|TRBD2|TRBJ2-3
ASSIEREAADTQY
>11|TRBV6-5|.|TRBJ2-3
ASSYSTPGTQY
>12|TRBV5-1|.|TRBJ2-1
ASSFGESIDEQF
>12|TRBV7-2|.|TRBJ2-5
ASSLGVSEETQY
>11|TRBV27|.|TRBJ2-7
ASSLSPAGEQY
>14|TRBV4-1|.|TRBJ1-4
ASSQDLSATNEKLF
>18|TRBV30|TRBD2|TRBJ2-1
AWREIGGTSGGASYNEQF
>13|TRBV30|.|TRBJ1-5
AWRRESGANQPQH
>12|TRBV10-1|.|TRBJ1-2
ASSEAGYNYGYT
>11|TRBV7-3|.|TRBJ2-5
ASSLDSQETQY
>13|TRBV19|.|TRBJ1-5
ASSISVNSNQPQH
>12|TRBV6-1|TRBD1|TRBJ2-1
ASSVGTGYNEQF
>14|TRBV19|TRBD1|TRBJ1-5
ASSAGTGDGNQPQH
>13|TRBV30|TRBD2|TRBJ2-1
AWSEYGRGGNEQF
>11|TRBV2|TRBD1|TRBJ1-1
ASSGQGLAEAF
>13|TRBV19|.|TRBJ2-7
ASSIQGGPRNEQY
>13|TRBV5-6|TRBD1|TRBJ2-7
ASSLENRGYYEQY
>14|TRBV7-9|.|TRBJ2-4
ASSSRDSGAKNIQY
>9|TRBV5-1|.|TRBJ2-1
ASSTSGEQF
>11|TRBV10-3|TRBD1|TRBJ1-1
AIKETGDSEAF
>13|TRBV5-1|TRBD2|TRBJ2-7
ASSPVLTSGLEQY
>14|TRBV9|TRBD2|TRBJ2-1
ASSPHGGIALNEQF
>14|TRBV6-6|TRBD2|TRBJ2-3
ASSPDYSGGRNTQY
>12|TRBV5-1|.|TRBJ2-1
ASSLGGEYNEQF
>11|TRBV2|.|TRBJ1-2
ASRGVQHYGYT
>13|TRBV28|TRBD1|TRBJ1-3
ASAPTGRSGNTIY
>13|TRBV5-1|TRBD2|TRBJ2-2
ASSPGLAGTGELF
>14|TRBV9|TRBD1|TRBJ2-3
ASSPGTGVRTDTQY
>14|TRBV6-4|TRBD2|TRBJ2-3
ASSEARGGGTDKQY
>12|TRBV6-4|.|TRBJ2-2
ASSPGRNTGELF
>14|TRBV13|TRBD2|TRBJ2-3
ASSRGLAGAEDTQY
>8|TRBV30|.|TRBJ2-7
AWSRGEQY
>12|TRBV28|.|.
ASSPDRTSYEQY